This TCR beta chain was sequenced for a study of blood T cell repertoires in COVID-19. Study background: Sites across the United States, Italy and Spain contributed samples from acute and convalescent COVID-19. The cDNA or gDNA used as material had been derived from T cells, B-cell-depleted T cells, or PBMCs.

In the study's own analysis: Reference gene primers were amplified, and this amplification served to estimate nucleated cell counts. Using immunoSEQ multiplex PCR, the repertoire was profiled, and TCRdb retains in-frame clones only, with some absent. V and J calls and clone size are those listed in that table; D and trimming were worked out from the DNA. The repertoire includes about 110,000 clones, about 88% of them detected once, and 2.4% sits in the top ten. This CDR3 has 9 residues. V is TRBV12-2 and J is TRBJ2-7; the table's TRBD2 call for D was not verified on the DNA. TRBV12-2 has pseudogene status. This clonotype originated in a human donor in a cohort sampled during active COVID-19. Sample: peripheral blood. The CDR3 is CARVYEQYF. In DNA, the CDR3 is TGTGCTCGGGTCTACGAGCAGTACTTC.